These 24 T cell receptor beta chains were sequenced from one sample in a study of T cell repertoires in cytomegalovirus infection. No cognate antigen is known for these TCRs. Using its own MiXCR run on the reads, TCRdb lists one record per CDR3 protein. The repertoire holds some 940,000 distinct CDR3 sequences, with less than 40% as singletons. The sample consisted of cultured CD8+ T cells from PBMCs, taken from culture after CMV antigen stimulation. The receptors originated from a human donor in good health (CMV status not recorded). Some clones in this sample may be carry-over from other donors' samples.

This chain joins TRBV27 and TRBJ2-1, with a possible D match to TRBD1 (6 bases). V was pared by 3 bases and J by 8 bases, with 14 bases between. The CDR3 is made up of 14 amino acids. Germline lookup yields CDR1 MNHEY and CDR2 SMNVEV (reference sequence). The CDR3 DNA reads as TGTGCCAGCAGTTTGGGGGCAGGAGAGGATGAGCAGTTCTTC. As protein: CASSLGAGEDEQFF.

Details on this clonotype: One end of the junction varies from germline; a read error may be responsible. The chain recombines TRBV14 with TRBJ1-1, with a possible D match to TRBD1 (5 bases). The germline V gene encodes CDR1 SGHDN and CDR2 FVKESK. The CDR3 runs 17 residues. The CDR3, as DNA: TGTGTCAGCAGCCAATTGGGGCAGGGATACATGAACACTGAAGCTTTCTTT. Translating it yields CVSSQLGQGYMNTEAFF.

The chain recombines TRBV7-6 with TRBJ1-4, with D hard to call. The CDR3 runs to 14 residues. The V end lost 7 bases, the J end lost 4 bases, and 13 bases lay between the germline ends. Germline lookup yields CDR1 SGHVS and CDR2 FNYEAQ. CDR3 loop: CASTSLEDNEKLFF. CDR3 DNA sequence: TGTGCCAGCACCTCCCTAGAGGATAATGAAAAACTGTTTTTT.

This clonotype has ten or more counts. The rearrangement uses TRBV7-2 and TRBJ1-2; no clear D gene. Germline V gene sequence: CDR1 SGHTA, CDR2 FQGNSA. The CDR3 has 15 amino acids. Trimming took 5 bases from V and 7 from J, leaving 20 bases between them. The CDR3 region is CASSPNLRPGSGYTF. In DNA, the CDR3 is TGTGCCAGCAGCCCAAATCTTCGGCCGGGGAGTGGCTACACCTTC.

This clonotype was counted once. The V gene is TRBV29-1, the J gene TRBJ2-1; 8 positions match TRBD1. CDR1 SQVTM and CDR2 ANQGSEA come from the germline V gene. V dropped 3 bases and J dropped 12; count of bases not matched to a gene: 10. This CDR3 region has 13 residues. The CDR3 reads CSVDASQGALQFF. In DNA, the CDR3 is TGCAGCGTTGACGCCTCCCAGGGGGCGCTGCAGTTCTTC.

The table lists this clonotype with a few counts. This chain uses TRBV6-5 with TRBJ1-6; a weak D match, TRBD1 (6 bases). The CDR3 runs 14 residues. The V end lost 8 bases, the J end lost 14 bases, and 22 bases lay between the germline ends. Per germline, CDR1 MNHEY and CDR2 SVGAGI. The CDR3 region is CASSFVETGATLHF. Written as DNA, the CDR3 is TGTGCCAGCTCGTTTGTTGAGACAGGCGCAACCCTCCACTTT.

This clonotype appeared a few times. V and J are TRBV18 and TRBJ1-1; maybe TRBD1 (5 bases). The CDR3 is 15 residues long. Trimming removed 2 bases at V and 3 bases at J, with 13 bases between. CDR1 and CDR2 from the germline V gene are KGHSH and LQKENI. CDR3 coding DNA: TGTGCCAGCTCACCAGTTGAGGGGCGCGACACTGAAGCTTTCTTT. This sequence encodes CASSPVEGRDTEAFF.

This clonotype was counted many times. This chain links TRBV19 with TRBJ1-5, with 9 bases fitting TRBD1. V dropped 3 bases and J dropped 2; count of bases not matched to a gene: 2. Germline V gives CDR1 LNHDA, CDR2 SQIVND (reference sequence). CDR3 length: 15 amino acids. The CDR3 nucleotides are TGTGCCAGTAGTATCGACAGGGGGGGCAATCAGCCCCAGCATTTT. Translated: CASSIDRGGNQPQHF. Full variable domain (remainder filled in from reference TRBV19 and TRBJ1-5): DGGITQSPKYLFRKEGQNVTLSCEQNLNHDAMYWYRQDPGQGLRLIYYSQIVNDFQKGDIAEGYSVSREKKESFPLTVTSAQKNPTAFYLCASSIDRGGNQPQHFGDGTRLSIL.

V and J are TRBV20-1 and TRBJ2-5; 7 nucleotides align to TRBD1. The germline CDR1 and CDR2 sequences are DFQATT and SNEGSKA (reference sequence). V was pared by 3 bases and J by 7 bases, with 11 bases of the junction left unmatched. The length of the CDR3 is 14 residues. The CDR3 loop is CSARESTGVGTQYF. As DNA, the CDR3 is TGCAGTGCTAGGGAAAGCACAGGGGTAGGGACCCAGTACTTC.

Comment on this clonotype: This could be a read error, since a much larger clone is one nucleotide away. V gene TRBV7-2 combines with J gene TRBJ2-2, with D possibly called TRBD1 or TRBD2 (5 bases each). The CDR3 totals 16 residues. Germline V gene lookup returns CDR1 SGHTA and CDR2 FQGNSA. CDR3 residues: CASSSRDPGLAGKLFF. In DNA, the CDR3 is TGTGCCAGCAGCTCCCGGGACCCGGGGCTTGCCGGGAAGCTGTTTTTT.

The V call is TRBV4-2, the J call TRBJ1-2; D remains unclear. Per germline, CDR1 LGHNA and CDR2 YNFKEQ. The CDR3 has 12 amino acids. Trimming removed 0 bases at V and 4 bases at J, with 3 bases between. CDR3: CASSQDTYGYTF. CDR3 sequence (DNA): TGTGCCAGCAGCCAAGACACCTATGGCTACACCTTC.

This clonotype was seen a handful of times. The J gene is TRBJ2-3, the V gene TRBV4-2, with 8 bases aligning to TRBD2. The V gene's germline CDR1 is LGHNA and CDR2 YNFKEQ. This CDR3 spans 16 amino acids. The trim removed 1 base at V and 1 base at J, leaving 4 bases unmatched. CDR3 sequence reads: CASSQATSAGTDTQYF. Written as DNA, the CDR3 is TGTGCCAGCAGCCAAGCGACTAGCGCGGGCACAGATACGCAGTATTTT.

This chain uses TRBV9 with TRBJ1-1; 9 positions agree with TRBD1. The CDR3 length is 13 residues. V trimming: 4 bases; J trimming: 7 bases; junction bases outside the gene matches: 5. CDR1 and CDR2 (germline): SGDLS, YYNGEE. In DNA, the CDR3 is TGTGCCAGCAGCTCCCGGGACAGGGATGAAGCTTTCTTT. Translated: CASSSRDRDEAFF.

The chain uses TRBV9 and TRBJ1-2, with a tentative D call TRBD1 (6 bases). The CDR3 spans 16 residues. Trimming shortened V by 0 bases and J by 4 bases, and 16 bases separated the two germline ends. Germline-derived CDR1 and CDR2 are SGDLS and YYNGEE. The DNA for the CDR3 is TGTGCCAGCAGCGTAGCTGGGCAGGGGCGAGGCTATGGCTACACCTTC. It is translated as CASSVAGQGRGYGYTF.

The rearrangement uses TRBV7-6 and TRBJ2-7, with D perhaps matching TRBD2 (5 bases). Germline V CDR1 and CDR2: SGHVS, FNYEAQ. V shed 2 bases and J shed 4 bases, with 12 bases lying between them. The CDR3 extends over 14 amino acids. CDR3 loop: CASSLKGRVYEQYF. The CDR3 DNA is TGTGCCAGCAGCTTAAAAGGGAGAGTATACGAGCAGTACTTC.

Of note for this clonotype: One end of the junction varies from germline; a read error may be responsible. The chain joins TRBV7-8 to TRBJ2-7, with 8 bases fitting TRBD2. In germline, CDR1 is SGHVS, CDR2 FQNEAQ. CDR3 size: 16 residues. The CDR3 here is CASSLAPGGGPYEQHF. The CDR3 nucleotides read TGTGCCAGCAGCTTAGCGCCGGGCGGGGGGCCCTACGAGCAGCACTTC.

The chain employs TRBV20-1 and TRBJ2-7, with TRBD2 as a possible D gene (7 bases). The length of the CDR3 is 14 residues. V lost 5 bases and J 3 bases, leaving 17 bases between the germline ends. The germline V gene encodes CDR1 DFQATT and CDR2 SNEGSKA (reference sequence). DNA for the CDR3: TGCAGTGCTGGGAAGGGGGGGGGAAACTACGAGCAGTACTTC. Protein product: CSAGKGGGNYEQYF.

This clonotype was found many times. The CDR3 loop reads CASSQVLQGGGYTF. DNA of the CDR3: TGCGCCAGCAGCCAAGTACTACAGGGCGGCGGCTACACCTTC. The chain recombines TRBV4-3 with TRBJ1-2; D may be TRBD1 (6 bases). Germline V CDR1 and CDR2: LGHNA, YSLEER. V was clipped by 1 base and J by 8 bases, with 14 bases between them. CDR3 length: 14 amino acids.

In its sample, this clonotype was seen a few times. The chain links TRBV11-2 to TRBJ2-5, with D perhaps TRBD1 (5 bases). V was clipped by 0 bases and J by 5 bases, with 13 bases between them. The CDR3 is 15 residues long. Germline V CDR1 and CDR2: SGHAT, FQNNGV. DNA of the CDR3: TGTGCCAGCAGCTTAGAAGGCAGGGATTGGGAGACCCAGTACTTC. It is translated as CASSLEGRDWETQYF.

The V call is TRBV4-1, the J call TRBJ2-2; TRBD2 agrees at 11 bases. Unmatched junction bases numbered 7, after V lost 2 bases and J lost 2 bases. The CDR3 extends over 18 amino acids. Germline V lookup: CDR1 MGHRA, CDR2 YSYEKL. Here the CDR3 DNA reads TGCGCCAGCAGCCAAATATGGGGACTAGCGGCTAACACCGGGGAGCTGTTTTTT. It specifies CASSQIWGLAANTGELFF.

In its sample, this clonotype was seen a few times. In this CDR3 the conserved last residue, phenylalanine or tryptophan, is missing, so a read error is likely. Because the CDR3's place on the DNA is in doubt, the DNA is left out and the CDR3 is given as listed by TCRdb. The rearrangement uses TRBV7-2 and TRBJ2-5; no DNA check was done on the table's D call, TRBD2. Germline V gene lookup returns CDR1 SGHTA and CDR2 FQGNSA. The CDR3 has 11 amino acids, counting both end residues. CDR3 in amino acids: CASSLERKHPA.

As for this clonotype: The conserved phenylalanine or tryptophan normally closing the CDR3 is absent here, so this likely arose from a read error. The chain carries TRBV19 and TRBJ2-5; D unclear. The germline V gene encodes CDR1 LNHDA and CDR2 SQIVND (reference sequence). V was cut by 3 bases and J by 0 bases, with 8 bases left in between. This CDR3 spans 14 amino acids. CDR3 coding DNA: TGTGCCAGTAGTATTGCAGGAAACCAAGAGACCCAGTACTCC. Protein sequence: CASSIAGNQETQYS.

The chain has TRBV29-1 and TRBJ1-2, with D unclear. Trimming removed 0 bases from V and 8 bases from J, with 13 bases in between. Germline V gene sequence: CDR1 SQVTM, CDR2 ANQGSEA. The length of the CDR3 is 13 residues. Written as DNA, the CDR3 is TGCAGCGTTGAAGATCGGCAGCCAACGGGCTACACCTTC. Protein: CSVEDRQPTGYTF.

This clonotype came up a few times. The rearrangement uses TRBV11-2 and TRBJ2-3; D may be TRBD1 or TRBD2 (5 bases each). This CDR3 spans 16 amino acids. CDR1 is SGHAT and CDR2 is FQNNGV in the germline V gene. The germline V and J ends were trimmed by 5 bases and 4 bases, with 19 bases remaining between them. The CDR3 sequence is CASSRWDVAGPDTQYF. Here the CDR3 DNA reads TGTGCCAGCAGCCGCTGGGACGTCGCCGGGCCAGATACGCAGTATTTT.